These T cell receptor beta chains were read from a single sample in a study of CD8 T cells in Susac syndrome. TCRdb re-called the immunoSEQ multiplex PCR reads through MiXCR, storing one row per CDR3 protein. The repertoire holds hundreds of thousands of distinct CDR3 sequences, with about 85% as singletons. Material for sequencing was CD8+ T cells from PBMCs. The receptors here all came from a human donor with multiple sclerosis. Each CDR3 is given with its conserved first and last residue. D genes are given only for firm matches. Not all rows give a size; the values are once, few, many and, for expanded clones, a class.

j_call v_call d_call clone_size cdr3_aa cdr3_nt
TRBJ2-1 TRBV27 TRBD1 - CASIGLGGDRGHEQFF TGTGCCAGCATCGGCCTTGGGGGGGACAGGGGCCATGAGCAGTTCTTC
TRBJ2-2 TRBV6-2/TRBV6-3 - - CASIRGSGELFF TGTGCCAGCATTCGGGGTTCCGGGGAGCTGTTTTTT
TRBJ2-1 TRBV4-1 - - CASSQVSSDYNEQFF TGCGCCAGCAGCCAGGTAAGCAGCGACTACAATGAGCAGTTCTTC
TRBJ2-1 TRBV29-1 - - CSVGALSSYNEQFF TGCAGCGTTGGAGCCTTGAGCTCCTACAATGAGCAGTTCTTC
TRBJ2-7 TRBV19 TRBD1 - CASTPGQASYEQYF TGTGCCAGTACTCCGGGACAGGCCTCCTACGAGCAGTACTTC
TRBJ2-7 TRBV6-1 TRBD1 few CASSVYLDRGEEQYF TGTGCCAGCAGTGTATACTTGGACAGGGGTGAAGAGCAGTACTTC
TRBJ2-1 TRBV27 - once CASSLSPKYEQFF TGTGCCAGCAGTTTATCTCCCAAATATGAGCAGTTCTTC
TRBJ2-1 TRBV7-6 - - CASSLSRVPYNEQFF TGTGCCAGCAGCTTATCAAGGGTCCCCTACAATGAGCAGTTCTTC
TRBJ2-7 TRBV4-1 - once CASSQDFGSYEQYF TGCGCCAGCAGCCAAGATTTCGGCTCCTACGAGCAGTACTTC
TRBJ2-5 TRBV2 - - CATKTWVGEIETQYF TGTGCCACCAAAACTTGGGTAGGGGAGATAGAGACCCAGTACTTC
TRBJ1-5 TRBV29-1 - - CSARSGVDQPQHF TGCAGCGCGAGGAGCGGGGTCGATCAGCCCCAGCATTTT
TRBJ1-5 TRBV19 - - CASSIREADWDSNQPQHF TGTGCCAGTAGTATCCGAGAGGCGGATTGGGATAGCAATCAGCCCCAGCATTTT
TRBJ2-2 TRBV30 - - CAWSVGLNTGELFF TGTGCCTGGAGTGTTGGGCTGAACACCGGGGAGCTGTTTTTT
TRBJ1-5 TRBV19 - - CASSIRNNQPQHF TGTGCCAGTAGTATCCGAAACAATCAGCCCCAGCATTTT
TRBJ2-5 TRBV6-1 TRBD2 - CASSPLAGEETQYF TGTGCCAGCAGTCCCCTAGCGGGAGAAGAGACCCAGTACTTC
TRBJ2-1 TRBV5-5 - once CASSLEAQPGSSEQFF TGTGCCAGCAGCTTGGAGGCGCAGCCGGGATCAAGTGAGCAGTTCTTC
TRBJ2-1 TRBV4-1 TRBD1 - CASSQAGGFVIEQFF TGCGCCAGCAGCCAGGCAGGGGGTTTTGTGATTGAGCAGTTCTTC